This entry lists 26 T cell receptor beta chains sequenced from one sample in a study of T cell responses to AZD1222 COVID-19 vaccine. Sequenced by immunoSEQ multiplex PCR; TCRdb stores in-frame clones only, minus some. Counted here are nearly 110,000 clones, 90% occurring once; the ten biggest clones make up 6.5% to 10%. The sample in question was peripheral blood, obtained 28 days after the second AZD1222 dose. The receptors stem from an adult who received the AZD1222 COVID-19 vaccine.

The rearrangement joins TRBV6-5 to TRBJ2-7; TRBD2 agrees at 10 bases. V was clipped by 4 bases and J by 6 bases; unmatched bases: 9. The CDR3 has 15 residues. Germline-derived CDR1 and CDR2 are MNHEY and SVGAGI. The DNA of the CDR3 is TGTGCCAGCAGTTCTAGCGGGGGTTCCCTTCGCGAGCAGTACTTC. This sequence encodes CASSSSGGSLREQYF.

V gene TRBV24-1 combines with J gene TRBJ2-5, with D perhaps matching TRBD2 (7 bases). The CDR3 length is 16 residues. With 2 bases removed from V and 1 base from J, the gap between germline ends came to 13 bases. Germline V gives CDR1 KGHDR, CDR2 SFDVKD. The CDR3 bases are TGTGCCACCAGTGATTCCGGGGGGCAGCCCCAAGAGACCCAGTACTTC. Translation: CATSDSGGQPQETQYF.

The chain carries TRBV7-8 and TRBJ2-7; TRBD2 agrees at 10 bases. The V and J ends lost 1 base and 2 bases, in that order; junction bases with no gene match: 17. Germline CDR1 SGHVS, CDR2 FQNEAQ. The CDR3 totals 20 residues. The CDR3 DNA reads TGTGCCAGCAGCTTAGGAAGGGTAGTAGCGGGGGGCGGAGTCCCCTACGAGCAGTACTTC. Translated, it gives CASSLGRVVAGGGVPYEQYF.

This clone was picked up one time. The V call is TRBV24-1, the J call TRBJ1-2; 7 bases are a match to TRBD1. The CDR3 is 12 residues long. Germline assignment: CDR1 KGHDR and CDR2 SFDVKD. V gave up 9 bases and J gave up 7 bases; unmatched junction bases: 7. The CDR3 bases are TGTGCCACCGAAGGGACAGTAGGTGGCTACACCTTC. Translation gives CATEGTVGGYTF.

This clone was detected once. The V call is TRBV27, the J call TRBJ2-2, with 13 bases lining up with TRBD2. The CDR3 runs 17 residues. CDR1 and CDR2 from the germline V gene are MNHEY and SMNVEV (reference sequence). V shed 3 bases and J 6 bases; nucleotides not matched to a gene: 7. CDR3 bases: TGTGCCAGCAGTTTTCCCAGACTAGCGGGGGGCCCCGGGGAGCTGTTTTTT. Translation gives CASSFPRLAGGPGELFF.

The chain is built from TRBV18 and TRBJ2-7; 9 positions agree with TRBD1. In germline, CDR1 is KGHSH, CDR2 LQKENI. This CDR3 region has 15 residues. V was pared by 5 bases and J by 2 bases, with 7 bases of the junction left unmatched. The CDR3 DNA is TGTGCCAGCTCATCGGGACAGGGAGGAACCTACGAGCAGTACTTC. This encodes CASSSGQGGTYEQYF. The whole variable domain, filled in from reference TRBV18 and TRBJ2-7, reads NAGVMQNPRHLVRRRGQEARLRCSPMKGHSHVYWYRQLPEEGLKFMVYLQKENIIDESGMPKERFSAEFPKEGPSILRIQQVVRGDSAAYFCASSSGQGGTYEQYFGPGTRLTVT.

This chain links TRBV18 with TRBJ1-5, with D maybe TRBD1 (5 bases). With 3 bases removed from V and 5 bases from J, the gap between germline ends came to 11 bases. The CDR3 covers 14 residues. Germline V gene lookup returns CDR1 KGHSH and CDR2 LQKENI. CDR3 sequence (DNA): TGTGCCAGCTCACCGGGACGGCGGGATCAGCCCCAGCATTTT. This gives the protein CASSPGRRDQPQHF.

This clone has only a few counts. The chain links TRBV6-4 to TRBJ1-2; no clear D gene. The V and J ends lost 4 bases and 4 bases respectively, with 7 bases between them. The CDR3 extends over 12 amino acids. Germline loops: CDR1 MRHNA, CDR2 SNTAGT. CDR3 residues: CASSGGLYGYTF. The CDR3 DNA follows: TGTGCCAGCAGTGGGGGTCTCTATGGCTACACCTTC.

The chain uses TRBV7-2 and TRBJ2-3; D is ambiguous. This CDR3 is 15 amino acids long. Trimming took 5 bases from V and 5 from J, leaving 17 bases between them. Germline V gene sequence: CDR1 SGHTA, CDR2 FQGNSA. The CDR3 is CASSPSASARDTQYF. CDR3 DNA sequence: TGTGCCAGCAGCCCCAGCGCATCCGCAAGAGATACGCAGTATTTT.

V gene TRBV6-2 or TRBV6-3 combines with J gene TRBJ2-7, with no clear D. The CDR3 is 12 residues long. Germline values: CDR1 MNHEY, CDR2 SVGEGT. Trimming took off 5 bases at V and 1 base at J, with 6 bases between the two ends. In DNA form, the CDR3 reads TGTGCCAGCAGTCACGGGTCCTACGAGCAGTACTTC. Its protein product is CASSHGSYEQYF.

The V gene is TRBV9, the J gene TRBJ1-3; D ambiguous. The CDR3 spans 14 residues. From germline, CDR1 is SGDLS and CDR2 YYNGEE. Trimming took 2 bases from V and 0 from J, leaving 6 bases between them. In DNA, the CDR3 is TGTGCCAGCAGCGTGTACAGCTCTGGAAACACCATATATTTT. Amino acid sequence: CASSVYSSGNTIYF.

In DNA form, the CDR3 reads TGTGCCAGCAGCTTCATAGCGGGACCAAACAATGAGCAGTTCTTC. Protein: CASSFIAGPNNEQFF. The V call is TRBV11-2, the J call TRBJ2-1; TRBD2 matches 8 bases. The CDR3 runs 15 residues. Unmatched junction bases numbered 6, after V lost 3 bases and J lost 5 bases. Per the germline V gene, CDR1 is SGHAT and CDR2 is FQNNGV.

The chain joins TRBV18 to TRBJ1-2, with D unclear. The CDR3 extends over 12 amino acids. CDR1 is KGHSH and CDR2 is LQKENI in the germline V gene. Trimming left V 2 bases short and J 3 bases short, with 4 bases between. The CDR3 sequence is CASSPEDYGYTF. In DNA form, the CDR3 reads TGTGCCAGCTCACCAGAGGACTATGGCTACACCTTC.

V usage is TRBV7-3 and J usage is TRBJ1-1, with a weak D call TRBD1 (6 bases). The CDR3 sequence is 13 residues long. Trimming removed 6 bases from V and 4 bases from J, with 12 bases in between. Germline values: CDR1 SGHTA, CDR2 FQGTGA. CDR3 sequence reads: CASSNRDGTEAFF. The CDR3 DNA reads TGTGCCAGCAGTAACAGGGACGGCACTGAAGCTTTCTTT.

This rearrangement joins TRBV7-2 to TRBJ1-1; D remains unclear. Germline V gives CDR1 SGHTA, CDR2 FQGNSA. V was pared by 3 bases and J by 5 bases, with 7 bases between. This CDR3 region has 12 residues. The CDR3 coding sequence is TGTGCCAGCAGCTTCACCTGGACTGAAGCTTTCTTT. Protein: CASSFTWTEAFF.

This clone appeared a single time. This rearrangement joins TRBV3-1 (or the pseudogene TRBV3-2) to TRBJ1-2; unclear D gene. Trimming removed 4 bases from V and 6 bases from J, with 15 bases in between. This CDR3 is built from 14 residues. CDR1 and CDR2 (germline): LGHDT, YNNKEL (reference sequence). The CDR3 loop is CASSPRGGRDGYTF. The CDR3 bases are TGTGCCAGCAGCCCCCGGGGAGGCCGGGATGGCTACACCTTC.

The chain is built from TRBV30 and TRBJ1-4; no reliable D call. Deletions cut 4 bases from V and 8 bases from J, with 20 bases between. This CDR3 is built from 15 residues. Germline V gene sequence: CDR1 GTSNPN, CDR2 SVGIG (reference sequence). This chain's CDR3 is CAWNPMTRLGEKLFF. CDR3 coding DNA: TGTGCCTGGAATCCGATGACCCGGTTAGGAGAAAAACTGTTTTTT.

For the CDR3, the DNA is TGTGCCAGCAGCATAGACAGGGTTAACACTGAAGCTTTCTTT. It codes for CASSIDRVNTEAFF. The genes are TRBV2 and TRBJ1-1, with 7 bases that match TRBD1. This CDR3 is built from 14 residues. Germline V gene data show CDR1 as SNHLY and CDR2 as FYNNEI. Trimming cost V 6 bases and J 2 bases; bases outside gene matches: 6.

This chain connects TRBV19 to TRBJ1-6, with no clear D. The CDR3 is 13 amino acids. Trimming removed 5 bases at V and 8 bases at J, with 10 bases between. Germline V CDR1 and CDR2: LNHDA, SQIVND (reference sequence). The chain's CDR3 is CASSYDPYSPLHF. The CDR3 region has the DNA TGTGCCAGTAGTTATGATCCTTATTCACCCCTCCACTTT. The variable domain in full, completed from reference TRBV19 and TRBJ1-6, reads DGGITQSPKYLFRKEGQNVTLSCEQNLNHDAMYWYRQDPGQGLRLIYYSQIVNDFQKGDIAEGYSVSREKKESFPLTVTSAQKNPTAFYLCASSYDPYSPLHFGNGTRLTVT.

The chain carries TRBV6-5 and TRBJ1-2; 9 bases are a match to TRBD1. Trimming at V came to 5 bases and at J to 8 bases, leaving 9 bases not matched to a gene. This CDR3 is 14 amino acids long. Germline V lookup: CDR1 MNHEY, CDR2 SVGAGI. CDR3 loop: CASSPGTGRDGYTF. The CDR3 coding sequence is TGTGCCAGCAGTCCGGGGACAGGGAGGGACGGCTACACCTTC.

This clone is a singleton in its sample. The chain is built from TRBV19 and TRBJ1-1, with D possibly being TRBD1 (5 bases). CDR3 size: 12 residues. Deletions cut 5 bases from V and 14 bases from J, with 18 bases between. Germline CDR1 reads LNHDA; CDR2 reads SQIVND (reference sequence). CDR3 sequence (DNA): TGTGCCAGTAGTGTCCAAGGGAGGGACGCCTTCTTT. Translated, it gives CASSVQGRDAFF.

The gene calls are TRBV6-1 and TRBJ1-5; D is ambiguous. Looked up from germline, CDR1 is MNHNS and CDR2 is SASEGT. Trimming pared 3 bases from V and 0 bases from J, leaving 9 bases between. The CDR3 covers 15 residues. CDR3 amino acids: CASSDRAISNQPQHF. The CDR3 coding sequence is TGTGCCAGCAGTGATAGGGCAATTAGCAATCAGCCCCAGCATTTT.

This sequence joins TRBV9 and TRBJ2-3, with D perhaps matching TRBD2 (5 bases). V shed 0 bases and J shed 0 bases, with 11 bases lying between them. The CDR3 spans 16 residues. Germline CDR1 SGDLS, CDR2 YYNGEE. The CDR3 DNA sequence: TGTGCCAGCAGCGTAGAAGGTAGCGTAAGCACAGATACGCAGTATTTT. Its protein is CASSVEGSVSTDTQYF. Filled out from reference TRBV9 and TRBJ2-3, the complete variable domain reads DSGVTQTPKHLITATGQRVTLRCSPRSGDLSVYWYQQSLDQGLQFLIQYYNGEERAKGNILERFSAQQFPDLHSELNLSSLELGDSALYFCASSVEGSVSTDTQYFGPGTRLTVL.

The count of this clone is one. V usage is TRBV27 and J usage is TRBJ1-5, with D hard to call. This CDR3 has 13 amino acids. V was pared by 8 bases and J by 7 bases, with 15 bases between. Germline-derived CDR1 and CDR2 are MNHEY and SMNVEV (reference sequence). CDR3 amino acids: CASAPYVSQPQHF. The CDR3 bases are TGTGCCAGCGCCCCTTACGTCTCGCAGCCCCAGCATTTT.

In DNA, the CDR3 is TGTGCCAGCAGCGTTGGTGCAGGGGTTAATGAAAAACTGTTTTTT. It codes for CASSVGAGVNEKLFF. The chain carries TRBV9 and TRBJ1-4; D is possibly TRBD1 (6 bases). Germline V gives CDR1 SGDLS, CDR2 YYNGEE. Trimming took off 2 bases at V and 4 bases at J, with 12 bases between the two ends. CDR3 length equals 15 residues.

V is TRBV19 and J is TRBJ2-4, with TRBD1 identical over 9 bases. The germline V gene encodes CDR1 LNHDA and CDR2 SQIVND (reference sequence). J was trimmed by 0 bases and V by 6 bases; bases with no gene match: 24. CDR3 size: 22 residues. The CDR3 loop reads CASSPRGGVGDRALLAKNIQYF. For the CDR3, the DNA is TGTGCCAGTAGCCCGCGAGGGGGTGTTGGGGACAGGGCATTGCTAGCCAAAAACATTCAGTACTTC.